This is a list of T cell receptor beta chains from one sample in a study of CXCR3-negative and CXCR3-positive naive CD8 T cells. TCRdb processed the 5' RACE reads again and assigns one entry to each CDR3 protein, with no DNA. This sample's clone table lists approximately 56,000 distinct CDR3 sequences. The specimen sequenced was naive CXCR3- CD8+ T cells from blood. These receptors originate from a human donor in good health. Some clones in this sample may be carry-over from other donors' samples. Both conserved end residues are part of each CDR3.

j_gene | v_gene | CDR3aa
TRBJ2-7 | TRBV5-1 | CASSLDVHYEQYF
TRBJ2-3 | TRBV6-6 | CASSYSTASSTDTQYF
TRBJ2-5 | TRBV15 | CATSRDVWGEETQYF
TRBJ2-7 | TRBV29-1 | CSVQGTGSSYEQYF
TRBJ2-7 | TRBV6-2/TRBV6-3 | CASSLRDRYEQYF
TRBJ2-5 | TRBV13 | CASSASVTGETQYF
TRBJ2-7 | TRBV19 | CASQGGGRGPYEQYF
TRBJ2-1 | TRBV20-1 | CSARGIGGSYNEQFF
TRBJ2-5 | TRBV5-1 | CASSLVRGPQETQYF
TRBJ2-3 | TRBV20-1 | CSAKKTLAGDTDTQYF
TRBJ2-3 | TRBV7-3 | CASSLNAGEITDTQYF
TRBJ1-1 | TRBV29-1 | CSVDGGSMNTEAFF
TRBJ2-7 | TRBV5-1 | CASSLGQGTRSYEQYF
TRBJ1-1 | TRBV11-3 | CASSLGGQMNTEAFF
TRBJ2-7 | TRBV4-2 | CASSQQDRAPYEQYF
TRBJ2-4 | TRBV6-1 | CASSRDRDREVNIQYF
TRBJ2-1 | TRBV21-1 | CASSNPGGATTHRPYNEQFF
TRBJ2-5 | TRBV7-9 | CASSGTSGRETQYF
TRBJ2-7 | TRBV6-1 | CASSELAWGPYEQYF
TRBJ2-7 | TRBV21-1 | CASSKSGLAGTADEQYF
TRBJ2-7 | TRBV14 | CASSQGSVEQYF
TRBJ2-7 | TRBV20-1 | CSAREEAGGRIYEQYF
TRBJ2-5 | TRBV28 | CASTPASGETQYF
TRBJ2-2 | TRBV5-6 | CASSLPLLKAVFNITGELFF
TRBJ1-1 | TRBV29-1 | CSVEGRGMNTEAFF
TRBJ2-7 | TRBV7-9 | CASSNPGVAEEQYF
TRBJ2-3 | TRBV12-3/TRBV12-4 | CASSLAGERSDTQYF
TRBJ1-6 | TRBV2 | CASKPTGNNSPLHF
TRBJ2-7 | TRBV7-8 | CASSLGRSGAYYEQYF
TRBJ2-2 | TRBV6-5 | CASSYTATGGHGELFF
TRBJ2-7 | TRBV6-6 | CASSHQEPEQYF
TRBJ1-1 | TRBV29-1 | CSVEDGGSEAFF
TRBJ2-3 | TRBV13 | CASSPDGTGGGTDTQYF
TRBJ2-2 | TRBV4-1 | CASSYDRANTGELFF
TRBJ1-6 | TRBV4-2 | CASSQVSTWGKRSPLHF
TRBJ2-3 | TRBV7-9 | CASSFTGGKENTQYF
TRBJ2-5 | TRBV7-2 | CASSYRTPGGTQYF
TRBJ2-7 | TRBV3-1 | CASSHTLLPTAYEQYF
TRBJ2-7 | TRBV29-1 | CSVDTGSGYEQYF
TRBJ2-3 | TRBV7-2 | CASSSWTGIRDTQYF
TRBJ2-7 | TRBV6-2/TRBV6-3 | CASSFRTGAYEQYF
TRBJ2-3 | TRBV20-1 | CSARSGLAGAHTQYF
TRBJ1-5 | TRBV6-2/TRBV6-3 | CASSYLAGALHSNQPQHF
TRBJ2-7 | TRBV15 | CATTPGQGYEQYF
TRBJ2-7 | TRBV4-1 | CASSQVGDGAYEQYF
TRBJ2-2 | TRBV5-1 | CASHPGGNTGELFF
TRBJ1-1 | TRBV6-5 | CASRSNRESAEAFF
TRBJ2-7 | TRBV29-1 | CSVGQGGPFYEQYF
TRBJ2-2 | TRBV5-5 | CASSLVQQQTGELFF
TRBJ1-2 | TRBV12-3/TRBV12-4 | CASSIDRGDYGYTF
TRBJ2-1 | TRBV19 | CATTGTADNEQFF
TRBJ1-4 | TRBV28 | CASSFLPGVNEKLFF
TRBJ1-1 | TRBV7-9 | CASRAGTGVPEAFF
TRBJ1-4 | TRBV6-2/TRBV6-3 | CASSPLNEKLFF
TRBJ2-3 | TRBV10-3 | CAIARNRERPEEADTQYF